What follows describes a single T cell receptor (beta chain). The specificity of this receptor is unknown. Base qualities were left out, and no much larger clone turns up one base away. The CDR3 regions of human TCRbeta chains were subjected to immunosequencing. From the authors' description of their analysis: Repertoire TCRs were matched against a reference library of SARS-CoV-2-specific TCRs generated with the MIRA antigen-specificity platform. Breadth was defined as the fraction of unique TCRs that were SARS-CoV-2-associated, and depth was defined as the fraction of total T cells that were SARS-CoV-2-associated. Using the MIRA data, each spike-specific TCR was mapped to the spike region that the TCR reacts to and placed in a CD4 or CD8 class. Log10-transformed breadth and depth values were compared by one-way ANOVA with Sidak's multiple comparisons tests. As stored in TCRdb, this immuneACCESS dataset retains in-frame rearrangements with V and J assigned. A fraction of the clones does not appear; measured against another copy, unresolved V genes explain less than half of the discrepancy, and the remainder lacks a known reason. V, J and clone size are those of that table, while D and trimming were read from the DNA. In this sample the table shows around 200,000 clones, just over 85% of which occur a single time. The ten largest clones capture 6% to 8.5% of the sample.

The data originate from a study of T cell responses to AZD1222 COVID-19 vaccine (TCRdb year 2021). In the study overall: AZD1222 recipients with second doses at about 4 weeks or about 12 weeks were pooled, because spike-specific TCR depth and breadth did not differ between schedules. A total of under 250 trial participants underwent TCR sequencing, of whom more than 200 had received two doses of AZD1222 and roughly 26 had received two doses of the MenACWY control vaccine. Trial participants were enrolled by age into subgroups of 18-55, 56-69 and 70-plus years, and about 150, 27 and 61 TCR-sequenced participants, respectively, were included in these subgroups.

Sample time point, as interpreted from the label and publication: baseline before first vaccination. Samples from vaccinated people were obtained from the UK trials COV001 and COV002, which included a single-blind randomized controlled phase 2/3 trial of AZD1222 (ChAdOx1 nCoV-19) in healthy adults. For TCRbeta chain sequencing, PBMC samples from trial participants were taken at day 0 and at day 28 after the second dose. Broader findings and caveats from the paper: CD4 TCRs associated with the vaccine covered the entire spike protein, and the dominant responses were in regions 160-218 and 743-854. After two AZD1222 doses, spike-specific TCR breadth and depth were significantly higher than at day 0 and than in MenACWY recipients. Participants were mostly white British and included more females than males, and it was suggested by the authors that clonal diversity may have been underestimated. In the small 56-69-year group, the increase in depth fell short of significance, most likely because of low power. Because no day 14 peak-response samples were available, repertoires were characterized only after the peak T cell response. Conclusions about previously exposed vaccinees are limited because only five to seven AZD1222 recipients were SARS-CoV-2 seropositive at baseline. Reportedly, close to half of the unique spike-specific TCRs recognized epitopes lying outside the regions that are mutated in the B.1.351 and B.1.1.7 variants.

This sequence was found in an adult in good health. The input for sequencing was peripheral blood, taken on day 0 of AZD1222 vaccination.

The base sequence is TGTGCCAGCAGTCCGACAGGGTTCTATGGCTACACCTTC. Translation gives CASSPTGFYGYTF. In this chain, TRBV12-3 or TRBV12-4 is recombined with TRBJ1-2; 7 junctional bases match TRBD1. Trimming accounts for 5 bases at V and 4 bases at J, while the number of junction bases matched to no gene is 4. Its CDR3 holds 13 amino acids, cysteine through phenylalanine. Only the CDR3 DNA is retained, 39 bases long and in frame from the first base.